This paragraph covers one T cell receptor beta chain sequence. Its antigen is unknown. Clones were read by immunoSEQ multiplex PCR, and TCRdb kept only the in-frame ones, dropping some. The data hold around 87,000 clones, with roughly 80% observed a single time. Time point defined: baseline, week 1 (first vaccination visit). Documented treatment: pre-vaccination baseline after standard-of-care therapy. This record belongs to a study of a mutant IDH1 vaccine in newly diagnosed glioma. Across the whole study: Sex among treated patients split about 62% male, around 40% female; mean age was roughly 42 years. Study-level points and caveats: Pseudoprogression seemed unrelated to changes in top peripheral T cell clonotypes.

This CDR3 is built from 14 residues. CDR1 SNHLY and CDR2 FYNNEI come from the germline V gene. The V end was cut by 6 bases, the J end by 1 base, with 13 bases between. This receptor was obtained from a woman in her forties or fifties with glioma. The chain recombines TRBV2 with TRBJ2-7, with D perhaps matching TRBD1 (6 bases). Sequencing used PBMCs, obtained from a glioma patient treated with radiotherapy, temozolomide or both. CDR3 nucleotides: TGTGCCAGCAGCCAAGGGCAGGGGTCCTACGAGCAGTACTTC. Translation gives CASSQGQGSYEQYF.